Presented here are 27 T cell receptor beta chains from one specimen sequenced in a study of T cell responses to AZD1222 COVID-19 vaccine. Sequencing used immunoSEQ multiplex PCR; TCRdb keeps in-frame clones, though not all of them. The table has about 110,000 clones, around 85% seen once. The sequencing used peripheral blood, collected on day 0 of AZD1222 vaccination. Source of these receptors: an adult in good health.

CDR3 protein: CASSVVGNMNTEAFF. The CDR3 DNA reads TGTGCCAGCAGCGTAGTCGGCAACATGAACACTGAAGCTTTCTTT. The chain combines TRBV9 with TRBJ1-1; no clear D. CDR1 and CDR2 from the germline V gene are SGDLS and YYNGEE. The ends were cut back, 0 bases at V and 0 bases at J, with 9 bases in the middle. CDR3 size: 15 residues.

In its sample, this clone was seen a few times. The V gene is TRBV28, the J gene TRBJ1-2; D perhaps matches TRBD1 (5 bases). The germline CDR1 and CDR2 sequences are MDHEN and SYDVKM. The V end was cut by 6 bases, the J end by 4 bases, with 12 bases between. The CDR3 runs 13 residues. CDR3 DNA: TGTGCCAGCAGAGGGACTGAGCGCTATGGCTACACCTTC. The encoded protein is CASRGTERYGYTF.

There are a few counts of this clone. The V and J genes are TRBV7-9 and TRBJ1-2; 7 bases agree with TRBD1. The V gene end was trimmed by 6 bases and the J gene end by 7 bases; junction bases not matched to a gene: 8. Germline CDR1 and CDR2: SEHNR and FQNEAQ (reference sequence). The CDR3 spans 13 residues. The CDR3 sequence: CASSRGTDGGYTF. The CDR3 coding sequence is TGTGCCAGCAGTCGGGGGACAGACGGTGGCTACACCTTC. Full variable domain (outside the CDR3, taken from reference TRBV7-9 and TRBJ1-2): DTGVSQNPRHKITKRGQNVTFRCDPISEHNRLYWYRQTLGQGPEFLTYFQNEAQLEKSRLLSDRFSAERPKGSFSTLEIQRTEQGDSAMYLCASSRGTDGGYTFGSGTRLTVV.

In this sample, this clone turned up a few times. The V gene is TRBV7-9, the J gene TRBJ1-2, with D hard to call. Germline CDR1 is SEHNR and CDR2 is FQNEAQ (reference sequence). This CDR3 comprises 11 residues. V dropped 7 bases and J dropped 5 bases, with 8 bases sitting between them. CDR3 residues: CASTRRYGYTF. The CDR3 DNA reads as TGTGCCAGCACCCGCAGGTATGGCTACACCTTC.

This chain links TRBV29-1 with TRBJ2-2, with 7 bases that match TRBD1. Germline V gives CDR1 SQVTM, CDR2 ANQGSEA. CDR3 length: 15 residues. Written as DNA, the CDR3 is TGCAGTGTTACTCCGGGACAGACTCTCACCGGGGAGCTGTTTTTT. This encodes CSVTPGQTLTGELFF.

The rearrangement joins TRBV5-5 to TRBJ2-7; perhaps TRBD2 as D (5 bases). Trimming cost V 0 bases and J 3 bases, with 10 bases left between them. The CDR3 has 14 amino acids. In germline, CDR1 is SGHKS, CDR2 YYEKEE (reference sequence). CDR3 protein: CASSLVDGNYEQYF. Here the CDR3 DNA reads TGTGCCAGCAGCTTGGTGGACGGGAACTACGAGCAGTACTTC. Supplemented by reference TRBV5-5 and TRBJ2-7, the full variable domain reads DAGVTQSPTHLIKTRGQQVTLRCSPISGHKSVSWYQQVLGQGPQFIFQYYEKEERGRGNFPDRFSARQFPNYSSELNVNALLLGDSALYLCASSLVDGNYEQYFGPGTRLTVT.

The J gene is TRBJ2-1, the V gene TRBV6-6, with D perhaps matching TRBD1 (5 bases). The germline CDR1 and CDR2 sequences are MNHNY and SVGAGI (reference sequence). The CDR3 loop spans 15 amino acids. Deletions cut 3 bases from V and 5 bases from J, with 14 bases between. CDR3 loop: CASSYQGRANNEQFF. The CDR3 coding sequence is TGTGCCAGCAGTTATCAGGGTCGAGCGAACAATGAGCAGTTCTTC.

CDR3 DNA sequence: TGTGCCAGCAGGTGGACGGAGTCCTACGAGCAGTACTTC. It specifies CASRWTESYEQYF. The V and J genes are TRBV2 and TRBJ2-7, with unresolved D. CDR1 and CDR2 from the germline V gene are SNHLY and FYNNEI. This CDR3 spans 13 amino acids. V lost 6 bases and J 1 base, leaving 10 bases between the germline ends.

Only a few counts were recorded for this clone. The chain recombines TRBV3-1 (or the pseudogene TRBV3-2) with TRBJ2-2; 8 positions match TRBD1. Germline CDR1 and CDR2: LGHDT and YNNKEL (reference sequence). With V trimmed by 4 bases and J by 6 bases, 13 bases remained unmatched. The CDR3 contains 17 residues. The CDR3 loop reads CASSPVRRTGPPGELFF. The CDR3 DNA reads TGTGCCAGCAGCCCAGTGAGGAGGACAGGGCCCCCCGGGGAGCTGTTTTTT.

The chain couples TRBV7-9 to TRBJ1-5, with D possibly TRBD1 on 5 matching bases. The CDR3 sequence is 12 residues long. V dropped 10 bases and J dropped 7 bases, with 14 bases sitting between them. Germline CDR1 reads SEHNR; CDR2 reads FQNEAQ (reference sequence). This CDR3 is CATTAGRQPQHF. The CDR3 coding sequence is TGTGCCACCACCGCGGGGCGGCAGCCCCAGCATTTT.

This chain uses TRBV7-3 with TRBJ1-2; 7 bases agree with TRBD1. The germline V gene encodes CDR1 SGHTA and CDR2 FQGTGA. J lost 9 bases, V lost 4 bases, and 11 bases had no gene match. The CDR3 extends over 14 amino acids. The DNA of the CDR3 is TGTGCCAGCAGCTCCGGGAGAGGGGGCGCGAGCTACACCTTC. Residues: CASSSGRGGASYTF.

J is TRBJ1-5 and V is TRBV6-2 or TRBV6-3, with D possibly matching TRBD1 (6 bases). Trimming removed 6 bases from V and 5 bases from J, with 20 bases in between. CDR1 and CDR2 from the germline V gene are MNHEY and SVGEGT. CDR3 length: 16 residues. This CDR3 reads CASSRGQLVPDQPQHF. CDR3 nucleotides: TGTGCCAGCAGCCGCGGACAGCTCGTCCCAGATCAGCCCCAGCATTTT.

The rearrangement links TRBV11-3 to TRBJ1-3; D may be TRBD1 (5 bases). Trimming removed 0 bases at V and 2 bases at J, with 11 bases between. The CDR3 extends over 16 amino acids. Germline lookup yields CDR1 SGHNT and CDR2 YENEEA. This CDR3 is CASSLDGATAGNTIYF. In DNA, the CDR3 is TGTGCCAGCAGCTTAGATGGTGCGACAGCTGGAAACACCATATATTTT.

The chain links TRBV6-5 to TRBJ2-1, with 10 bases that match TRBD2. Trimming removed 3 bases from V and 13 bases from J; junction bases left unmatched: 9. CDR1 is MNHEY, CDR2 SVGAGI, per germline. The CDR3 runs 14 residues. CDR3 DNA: TGTGCCAGCAGTTATTCGACTAGCGGGTTCCAACAGTTCTTC. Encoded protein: CASSYSTSGFQQFF.

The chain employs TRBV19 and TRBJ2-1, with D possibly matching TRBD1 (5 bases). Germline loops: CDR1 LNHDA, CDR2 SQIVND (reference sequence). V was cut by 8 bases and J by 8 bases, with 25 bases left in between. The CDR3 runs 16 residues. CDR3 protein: CASDLRHTGPSYEQFF. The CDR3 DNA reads TGTGCCAGTGACCTCCGTCATACAGGTCCTTCGTATGAGCAGTTCTTC.

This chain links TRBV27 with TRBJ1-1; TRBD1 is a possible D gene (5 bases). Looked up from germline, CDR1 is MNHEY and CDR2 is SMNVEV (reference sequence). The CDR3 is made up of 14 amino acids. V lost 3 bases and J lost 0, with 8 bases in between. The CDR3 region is CASSLGVLNTEAFF. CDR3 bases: TGTGCCAGCAGTTTGGGGGTTTTGAACACTGAAGCTTTCTTT.

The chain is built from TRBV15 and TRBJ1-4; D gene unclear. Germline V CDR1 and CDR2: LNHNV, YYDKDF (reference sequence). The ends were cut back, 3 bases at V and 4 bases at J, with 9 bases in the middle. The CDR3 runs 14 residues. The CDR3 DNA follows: TGTGCCACCAGCAGGGGGATGGGTAATGAAAAACTGTTTTTT. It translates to CATSRGMGNEKLFF.

This CDR3 reads CASSQGEGNTQYF. CDR3 coding DNA: TGTGCCAGCAGCCAAGGTGAAGGAAATACGCAGTATTTT. The genes are TRBV3-1 (or the pseudogene TRBV3-2) and TRBJ2-3; D remains unclear. This CDR3 region has 13 residues. CDR1 and CDR2 from the germline V gene are LGHDT and YNNKEL (reference sequence). V dropped 1 base and J dropped 7 bases, with 9 bases sitting between them.

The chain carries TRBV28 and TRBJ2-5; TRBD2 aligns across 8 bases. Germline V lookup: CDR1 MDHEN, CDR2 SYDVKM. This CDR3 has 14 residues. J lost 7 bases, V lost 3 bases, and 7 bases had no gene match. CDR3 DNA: TGTGCCAGCAGTTTCGGGGGGGCCGGTTGGACCCAGTACTTC. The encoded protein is CASSFGGAGWTQYF. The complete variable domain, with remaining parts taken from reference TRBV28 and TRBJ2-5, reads DVKVTQSSRYLVKRTGEKVFLECVQDMDHENMFWYRQDPGLGLRLIYFSYDVKMKEKGDIPEGYSVSREKKERFSLILESASTNQTSMYLCASSFGGAGWTQYFGPGTRLLVL.

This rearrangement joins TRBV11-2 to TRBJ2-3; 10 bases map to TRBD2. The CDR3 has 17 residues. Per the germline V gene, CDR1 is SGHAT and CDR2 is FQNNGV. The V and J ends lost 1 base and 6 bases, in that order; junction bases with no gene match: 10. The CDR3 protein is CASSLGRLAGVGDTQYF. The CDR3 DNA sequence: TGTGCCAGCAGCTTAGGGCGTCTAGCGGGGGTTGGGGATACGCAGTATTTT. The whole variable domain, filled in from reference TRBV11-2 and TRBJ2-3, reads EAGVAQSPRYKIIEKRQSVAFWCNPISGHATLYWYQQILGQGPKLLIQFQNNGVVDDSQLPKDRFSAERLKGVDSTLKIQPAKLEDSAVYLCASSLGRLAGVGDTQYFGPGTRLTVL.

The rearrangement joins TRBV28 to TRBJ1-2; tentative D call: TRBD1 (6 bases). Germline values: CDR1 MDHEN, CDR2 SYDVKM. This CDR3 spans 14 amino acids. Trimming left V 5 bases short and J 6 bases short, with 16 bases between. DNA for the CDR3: TGTGCCAGCAGTCTATACAGGGAGCGGGATGGCTACACCTTC. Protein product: CASSLYRERDGYTF.

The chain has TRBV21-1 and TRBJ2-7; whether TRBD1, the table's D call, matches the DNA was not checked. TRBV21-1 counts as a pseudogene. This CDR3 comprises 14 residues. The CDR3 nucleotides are TGTGCCAGCAGCAAACTGGGGGCCGTCTACGAGCAGTACTTC. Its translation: CASSKLGAVYEQYF.

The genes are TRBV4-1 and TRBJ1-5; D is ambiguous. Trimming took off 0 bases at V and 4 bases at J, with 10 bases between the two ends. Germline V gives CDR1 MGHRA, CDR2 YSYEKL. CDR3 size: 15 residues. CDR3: CASSQEVIPNQPQHF. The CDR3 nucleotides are TGCGCCAGCAGCCAAGAGGTTATTCCTAATCAGCCCCAGCATTTT.

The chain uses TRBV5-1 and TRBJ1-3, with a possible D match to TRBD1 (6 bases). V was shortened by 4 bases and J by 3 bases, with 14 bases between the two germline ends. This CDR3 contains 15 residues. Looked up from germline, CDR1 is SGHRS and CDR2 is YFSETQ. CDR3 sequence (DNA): TGCGCCAGCAGCCCCGGACAGTCCGATGGAAACACCATATATTTT. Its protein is CASSPGQSDGNTIYF.

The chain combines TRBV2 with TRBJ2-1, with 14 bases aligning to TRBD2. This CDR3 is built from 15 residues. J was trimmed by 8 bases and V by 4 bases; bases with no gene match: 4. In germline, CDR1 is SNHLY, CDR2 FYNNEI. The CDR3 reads CASSATSGGVDEQFF. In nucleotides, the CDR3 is TGTGCCAGCAGTGCGACTAGCGGGGGGGTGGATGAGCAGTTCTTC.

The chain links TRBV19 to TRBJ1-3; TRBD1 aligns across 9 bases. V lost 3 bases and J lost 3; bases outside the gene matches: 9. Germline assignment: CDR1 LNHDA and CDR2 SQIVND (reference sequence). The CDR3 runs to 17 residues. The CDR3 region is CASSIGQGRRRGNTIYF. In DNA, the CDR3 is TGTGCCAGTAGTATTGGACAGGGGAGACGTCGTGGAAACACCATATATTTT.

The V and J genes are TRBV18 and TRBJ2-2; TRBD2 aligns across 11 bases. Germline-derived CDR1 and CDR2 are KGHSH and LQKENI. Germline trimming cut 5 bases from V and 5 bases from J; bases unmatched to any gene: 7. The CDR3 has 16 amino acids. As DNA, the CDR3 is TGTGCCAGCTCAGTGCCGGGACTAGCGGCTACCGGGGAGCTGTTTTTT. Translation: CASSVPGLAATGELFF.